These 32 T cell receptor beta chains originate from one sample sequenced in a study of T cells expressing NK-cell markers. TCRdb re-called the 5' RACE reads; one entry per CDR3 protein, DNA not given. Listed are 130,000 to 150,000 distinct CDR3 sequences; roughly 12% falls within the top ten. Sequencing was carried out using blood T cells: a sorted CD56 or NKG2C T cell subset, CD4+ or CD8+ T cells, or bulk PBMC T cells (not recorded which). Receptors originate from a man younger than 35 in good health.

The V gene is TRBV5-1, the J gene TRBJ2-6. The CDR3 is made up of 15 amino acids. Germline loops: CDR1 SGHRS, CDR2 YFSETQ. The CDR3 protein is CASSFQDSGANVLTF.

CDR3 residues: CASSYSLAGEGQFF. This rearrangement joins TRBV6-5 to TRBJ2-1; the TCRdb call, TRBD2, lacks DNA for checking. The CDR3 sequence is 14 residues long. The V gene's germline CDR1 is MNHEY and CDR2 SVGAGI.

The CDR3 loop reads CASSSGPLETQYF. The chain combines TRBV12-3 or TRBV12-4 with TRBJ2-5; TCRdb reports TRBD1, a call that lacks DNA to check it against. The CDR3 runs to 13 residues.

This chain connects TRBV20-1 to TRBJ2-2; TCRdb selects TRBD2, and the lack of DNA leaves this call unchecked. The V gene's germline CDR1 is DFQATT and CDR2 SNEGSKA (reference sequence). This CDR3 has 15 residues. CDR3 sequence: CSARDRAGAAGELFF.

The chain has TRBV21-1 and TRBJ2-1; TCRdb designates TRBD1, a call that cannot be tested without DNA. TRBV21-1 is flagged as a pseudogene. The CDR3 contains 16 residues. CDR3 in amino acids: CASSKKKGQGMNEQFF.

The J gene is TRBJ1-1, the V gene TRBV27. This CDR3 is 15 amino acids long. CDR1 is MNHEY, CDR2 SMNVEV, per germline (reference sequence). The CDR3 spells CASSAGTAGGTEAFF.

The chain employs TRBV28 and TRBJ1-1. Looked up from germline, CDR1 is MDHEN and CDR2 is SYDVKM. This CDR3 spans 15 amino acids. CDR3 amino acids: CASSLYPAGNTEAFF.

The CDR3 here is CASSLSGGGNIQYF. This chain connects TRBV27 to TRBJ2-4; TCRdb names TRBD2, which stays unverified in the absence of DNA. The CDR3 has 14 amino acids. The germline V gene encodes CDR1 MNHEY and CDR2 SMNVEV (reference sequence).

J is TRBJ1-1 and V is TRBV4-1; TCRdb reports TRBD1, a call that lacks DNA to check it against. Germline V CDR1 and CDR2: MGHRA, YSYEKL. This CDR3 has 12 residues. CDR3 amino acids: CASSQPRGEAFF.

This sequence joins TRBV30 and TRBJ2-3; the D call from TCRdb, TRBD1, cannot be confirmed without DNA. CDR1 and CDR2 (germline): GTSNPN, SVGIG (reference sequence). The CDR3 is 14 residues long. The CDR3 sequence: CAWSEGRGTDTQYF.

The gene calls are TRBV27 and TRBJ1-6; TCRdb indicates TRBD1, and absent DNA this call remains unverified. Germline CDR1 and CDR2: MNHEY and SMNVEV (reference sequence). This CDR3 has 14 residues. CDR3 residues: CASSFDRGDSPLHF.

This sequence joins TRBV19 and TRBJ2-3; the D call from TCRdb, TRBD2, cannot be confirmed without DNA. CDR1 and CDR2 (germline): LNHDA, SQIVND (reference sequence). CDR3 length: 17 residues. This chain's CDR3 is CASSIWASGRGTDTQYF.

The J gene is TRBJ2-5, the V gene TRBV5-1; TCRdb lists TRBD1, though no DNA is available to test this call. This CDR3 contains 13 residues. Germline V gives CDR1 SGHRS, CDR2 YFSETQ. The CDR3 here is CACGTGILETQYF. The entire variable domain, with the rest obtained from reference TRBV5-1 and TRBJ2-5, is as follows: KAGVTQTPRYLIKTRGQQVTLSCSPISGHRSVSWYQQTPGQGLQFLFEYFSETQRNKGNFPGRFSGRQFSNSRSEMNVSTLELGDSALYLCACGTGILETQYFGPGTRLLVL.

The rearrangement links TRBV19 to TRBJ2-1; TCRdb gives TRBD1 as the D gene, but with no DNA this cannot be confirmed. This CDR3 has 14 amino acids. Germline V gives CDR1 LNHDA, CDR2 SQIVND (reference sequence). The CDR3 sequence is CASTESRGIDEQFF.

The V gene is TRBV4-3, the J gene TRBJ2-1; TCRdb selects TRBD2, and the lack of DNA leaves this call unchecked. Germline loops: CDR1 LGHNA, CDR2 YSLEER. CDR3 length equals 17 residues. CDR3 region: CASSQDPGLAGTNEQFF.

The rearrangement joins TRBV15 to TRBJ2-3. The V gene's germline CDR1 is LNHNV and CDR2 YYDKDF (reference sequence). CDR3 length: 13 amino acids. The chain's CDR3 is CATSRQGPASQYF.

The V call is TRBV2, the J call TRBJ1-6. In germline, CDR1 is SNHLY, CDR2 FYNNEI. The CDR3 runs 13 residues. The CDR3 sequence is CASRPGGSSPLHF.

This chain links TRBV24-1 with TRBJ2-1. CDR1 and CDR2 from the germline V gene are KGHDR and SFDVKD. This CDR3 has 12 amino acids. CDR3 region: CATSDNPNEQFF.

The chain's CDR3 is CASSLSNGNTGELFF. The chain recombines TRBV9 with TRBJ2-2. The CDR3 consists of 15 residues. CDR1 is SGDLS, CDR2 YYNGEE, per germline.

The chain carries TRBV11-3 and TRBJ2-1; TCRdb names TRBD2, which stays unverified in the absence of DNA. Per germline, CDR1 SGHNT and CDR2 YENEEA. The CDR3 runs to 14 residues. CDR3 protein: CASSLTSGNDEQFF.

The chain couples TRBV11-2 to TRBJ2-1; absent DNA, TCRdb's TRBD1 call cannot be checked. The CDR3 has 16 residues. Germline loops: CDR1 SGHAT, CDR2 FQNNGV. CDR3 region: CASTLDRAPSYNEQFF.

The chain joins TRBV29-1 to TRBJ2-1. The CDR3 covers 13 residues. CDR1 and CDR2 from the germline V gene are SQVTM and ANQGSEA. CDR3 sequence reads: CSVSLVVEAEQFF.

The CDR3 protein is CASSFGSNYGYTF. The rearrangement joins TRBV28 to TRBJ1-2. The CDR3 is made up of 13 amino acids. Germline lookup yields CDR1 MDHEN and CDR2 SYDVKM.

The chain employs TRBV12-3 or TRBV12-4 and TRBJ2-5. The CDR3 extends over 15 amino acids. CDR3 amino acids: CASSTSPGTQETQYF.

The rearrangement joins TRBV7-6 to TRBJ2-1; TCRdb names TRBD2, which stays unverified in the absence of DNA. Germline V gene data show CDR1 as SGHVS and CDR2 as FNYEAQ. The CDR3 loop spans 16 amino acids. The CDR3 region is CASSLGGLAEINEQFF.

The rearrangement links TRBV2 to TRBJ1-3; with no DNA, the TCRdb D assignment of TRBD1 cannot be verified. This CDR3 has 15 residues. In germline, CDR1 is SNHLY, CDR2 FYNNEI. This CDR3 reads CASTPGADSGNTIYF.

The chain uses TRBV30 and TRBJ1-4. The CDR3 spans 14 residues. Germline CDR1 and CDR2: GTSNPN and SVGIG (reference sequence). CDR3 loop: CAWRGPPAGEKLFF. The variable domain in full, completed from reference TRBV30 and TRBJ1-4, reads SQTIHQWPATLVQPVGSPLSLECTVEGTSNPNLYWYRQAAGRGLQLLFYSVGIGQISSEVPQNLSASRPQDRQFILSSKKLLLSDSGFYLCAWRGPPAGEKLFFGSGTQLSVL.

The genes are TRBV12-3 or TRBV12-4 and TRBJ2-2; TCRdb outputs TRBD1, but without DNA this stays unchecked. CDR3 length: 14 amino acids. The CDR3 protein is CATTPPGVPGELFF.

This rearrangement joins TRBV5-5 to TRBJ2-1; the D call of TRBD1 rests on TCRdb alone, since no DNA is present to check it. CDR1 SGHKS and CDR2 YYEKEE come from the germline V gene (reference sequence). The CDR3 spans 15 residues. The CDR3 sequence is CASSLGPGGSNEQFF.

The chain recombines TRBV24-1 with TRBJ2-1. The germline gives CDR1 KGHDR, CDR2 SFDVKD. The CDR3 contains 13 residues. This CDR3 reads CATSDFYGGEQFF.

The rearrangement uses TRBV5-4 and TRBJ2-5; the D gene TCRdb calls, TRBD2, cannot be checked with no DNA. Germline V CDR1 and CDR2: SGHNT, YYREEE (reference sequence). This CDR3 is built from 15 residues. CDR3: CATRQVAGGLETQYF.

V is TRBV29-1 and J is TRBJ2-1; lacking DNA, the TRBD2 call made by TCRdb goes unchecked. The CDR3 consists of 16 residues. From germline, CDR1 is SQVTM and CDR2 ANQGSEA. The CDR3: CSVEDGTGGSYNEQFF.